These 25 T cell receptor beta chains share one sample of origin, sequenced in a study of blood T cell repertoires in COVID-19. Generated by immunoSEQ multiplex PCR, the TCRdb table keeps only in-frame clones and is missing some. Among hundreds of thousands of clones, roughly nine tenths were seen once, and the ten largest hold approximately 3%. The sequencing sample was made of PBMCs or T cells enriched from blood (not recorded which). The receptors derive from a woman between 45 and 65 years old in a cohort exposed to, infected with or recovered from COVID-19 (not recorded which).

This CDR3 is CASSFAPSGGASRETQYF. In DNA form, the CDR3 reads TGTGCCAGCAGCTTTGCGCCTAGCGGGGGGGCCTCCCGAGAGACCCAGTACTTC. This chain connects TRBV7-9 to TRBJ2-5, with 12 bases identical to TRBD2. The ends lost 3 bases at V and 4 bases at J; junction bases unmatched: 12. Germline V gives CDR1 SEHNR, CDR2 FQNEAQ (reference sequence). The CDR3 is made up of 18 amino acids.

The V gene is TRBV7-9, the J gene TRBJ1-1, with D perhaps TRBD1 (5 bases). Germline lookup yields CDR1 SEHNR and CDR2 FQNEAQ (reference sequence). This CDR3 has 13 amino acids. V gave up 1 base and J gave up 4 bases, with 7 bases separating them. The CDR3 spells CASSLGGSTEAFF. DNA of the CDR3: TGTGCCAGCAGCTTAGGGGGCAGCACTGAAGCTTTCTTT.

Only one count was recorded for this clone. The chain links TRBV5-1 to TRBJ2-5; 16 bases are a match to TRBD2. Per the germline V gene, CDR1 is SGHRS and CDR2 is YFSETQ. V shed 4 bases, J shed 4 bases, and the junction held 7 bases outside the gene matches. This CDR3 has 17 residues. CDR3 sequence: CASSQGLAGGPGETQYF. The CDR3 DNA reads as TGCGCCAGCAGCCAGGGACTAGCGGGGGGGCCCGGAGAGACCCAGTACTTC.

The gene calls are TRBV30 and TRBJ2-7; TRBD2 matches at 7 bases. This CDR3 region has 13 residues. Per the germline V gene, CDR1 is GTSNPN and CDR2 is SVGIG (reference sequence). The ends lost 5 bases at V and 0 bases at J; junction bases unmatched: 4. The CDR3 DNA follows: TGTGCCTGGGGGCGGGGGAGCTCCTACGAGCAGTACTTC. This codes for CAWGRGSSYEQYF.

The chain couples TRBV3-1 (or the pseudogene TRBV3-2) to TRBJ2-2; 11 bases agree with TRBD2. This CDR3 comprises 16 residues. Trimming cost V 3 bases and J 4 bases; bases outside gene matches: 4. Germline V lookup: CDR1 LGHDT, CDR2 YNNKEL (reference sequence). CDR3 loop: CASSHPGLAATGELFF. The CDR3 DNA reads as TGTGCCAGCAGCCATCCGGGACTAGCGGCCACCGGGGAGCTGTTTTTT.

This chain uses TRBV5-4 with TRBJ2-4; D is undetermined. Germline loops: CDR1 SGHNT, CDR2 YYREEE (reference sequence). The CDR3 extends over 14 amino acids. V was shortened by 0 bases and J by 2 bases, with 6 bases between the two germline ends. In DNA form, the CDR3 reads TGTGCCAGCAGCTTGGACAGTACCAAAAACATTCAGTACTTC. It translates to CASSLDSTKNIQYF.

The chain links TRBV7-2 to TRBJ2-7; 7 positions agree with TRBD1. There are 16 residues in the CDR3. J lost 3 bases, V lost 3 bases, and 11 bases had no gene match. Germline V gene lookup returns CDR1 SGHTA and CDR2 FQGNSA. CDR3 sequence: CASSLTGSLHIYEQYF. In nucleotides, the CDR3 is TGTGCCAGCAGCTTGACAGGGTCTCTTCACATCTACGAGCAGTACTTC. The full variable domain, with the rest looked up from reference TRBV7-2 and TRBJ2-7, is GAGVSQSPSNKVTEKGKDVELRCDPISGHTALYWYRQSLGQGLEFLIYFQGNSAPDKSGLPSDRFSAERTGGSVSTLTIQRTQQEDSAVYLCASSLTGSLHIYEQYFGPGTRLTVT.

This clone was recorded once. The chain uses TRBV7-9 and TRBJ1-6, with TRBD1 matching over 8 bases. Germline lookup yields CDR1 SEHNR and CDR2 FQNEAQ (reference sequence). Trimming took 5 bases from V and 10 from J; bases not matched to a gene: 7. This CDR3 comprises 14 residues. CDR3 loop: CASSPGTGESPLHF. CDR3 nucleotide sequence: TGTGCCAGCAGCCCGGGGACAGGCGAATCACCCCTCCACTTT.

The chain recombines TRBV2 with TRBJ1-1, with 7 bases that match TRBD1. Trimming cost V 6 bases and J 6 bases; bases outside gene matches: 10. CDR1 is SNHLY, CDR2 FYNNEI, per germline. The CDR3 consists of 14 residues. This CDR3 reads CASRHGQDGPEAFF. For the CDR3, the DNA is TGTGCCAGCAGGCACGGACAGGACGGACCTGAAGCTTTCTTT.

As to this clone: A junction end diverges from the germline sequence, so it may reflect a read error. The V and J genes are TRBV6-5 and TRBJ2-5; 10 nucleotides agree with TRBD1. CDR1 is MNHEY and CDR2 is SVGAGI in the germline V gene. The CDR3 sequence is 15 residues long. The CDR3 is CASSDSTGGRETQYF. The DNA for the CDR3 is TGTGCCAGCAGTGACTCGACAGGGGGCCGGGAGACCCAGTACTTC.

Note on this clone: The sample contains more than one DNA sequence encoding this CDR3. J is TRBJ2-7 and V is TRBV4-2, with 7 positions matching TRBD2. This CDR3 region has 12 residues. Trimming at V came to 4 bases and at J to 3 bases, leaving 0 bases not matched to a gene. Looked up from germline, CDR1 is LGHNA and CDR2 is YNFKEQ. The CDR3 region is CASSPSGYEQYF. In DNA, the CDR3 is TGTGCCAGCAGCCCTAGCGGCTACGAGCAGTACTTC.

The CDR3 DNA follows: TGTGCCAGCAGCTCCCAGGGCGGTACCGGGGAGCTGTTTTTT. Translated: CASSSQGGTGELFF. The rearrangement uses TRBV5-4 and TRBJ2-2, with D tentatively TRBD1 (5 bases). V was clipped by 3 bases and J by 5 bases, with 11 bases between them. Per the germline V gene, CDR1 is SGHNT and CDR2 is YYREEE (reference sequence). There are 14 residues in the CDR3.

The chain links TRBV2 to TRBJ1-6; TRBD1 matches 7 bases. The germline CDR1 and CDR2 sequences are SNHLY and FYNNEI. V was pared by 5 bases and J by 7 bases, with 5 bases of the junction left unmatched. The CDR3 covers 14 residues. CDR3 bases: TGTGCCAGCAGTCCACAGGGGACGAATTCACCCCTCCACTTT. As protein: CASSPQGTNSPLHF.

V is TRBV27 and J is TRBJ2-5, with 7 nucleotides matching TRBD2. After removal of 2 bases from V and 5 bases from J, the junction contained 5 bases not matched to a gene. The CDR3 covers 14 residues. Germline assignment: CDR1 MNHEY and CDR2 SMNVEV (reference sequence). The CDR3 coding sequence is TGTGCCAGCAGTTTAATAGCGGGCTCCGAGACCCAGTACTTC. Translated: CASSLIAGSETQYF.

The chain joins TRBV2 to TRBJ2-7; TRBD2 matches 8 bases. CDR1 SNHLY and CDR2 FYNNEI come from the germline V gene. V shed 3 bases, J shed 3 bases, and the junction held 4 bases outside the gene matches. This CDR3 region has 14 residues. The CDR3 sequence: CASSDISGVYEQYF. DNA for the CDR3: TGTGCCAGCAGTGATATTAGCGGGGTCTACGAGCAGTACTTC.

This rearrangement joins TRBV19 to TRBJ1-5; possibly TRBD1 for D (5 bases). Germline V lookup: CDR1 LNHDA, CDR2 SQIVND (reference sequence). The ends were cut back, 11 bases at V and 3 bases at J, with 11 bases in the middle. This CDR3 comprises 12 residues. CDR3 in amino acids: CASGDFNQPQHF. CDR3 nucleotide sequence: TGTGCCTCCGGGGACTTCAATCAGCCCCAGCATTTT.

This clone has just one count. This sequence joins TRBV10-3 and TRBJ1-5, with 8 bases aligning to TRBD1. The CDR3 spans 16 residues. Germline V CDR1 and CDR2: ENHRY, SYGVKD. Trimming cost V 0 bases and J 4 bases; bases outside gene matches: 5. CDR3 in amino acids: CAISESPGQANQPQHF. DNA of the CDR3: TGTGCCATCAGTGAGTCTCCGGGACAGGCTAATCAGCCCCAGCATTTT.

This clone is a singleton in its sample. CDR3 DNA sequence: TGTGCCAGCAGCCCCCCCCAGCGGGGGTACCTTGAGCAGTTCTTC. As protein: CASSPPQRGYLEQFF. The chain joins TRBV7-9 to TRBJ2-1; 8 bases map to TRBD2. The V gene's germline CDR1 is SEHNR and CDR2 FQNEAQ (reference sequence). The CDR3 covers 15 residues. Germline trimming cut 5 bases from V and 9 bases from J; bases unmatched to any gene: 12. The variable domain in full, with the rest retrieved from reference TRBV7-9 and TRBJ2-1, is DTGVSQNPRHKITKRGQNVTFRCDPISEHNRLYWYRQTLGQGPEFLTYFQNEAQLEKSRLLSDRFSAERPKGSFSTLEIQRTEQGDSAMYLCASSPPQRGYLEQFFGPGTRLTVL.

The chain couples TRBV28 to TRBJ2-7; no clear D. From germline, CDR1 is MDHEN and CDR2 SYDVKM. V was cut by 6 bases and J by 1 base, with 7 bases left in between. This CDR3 region has 12 residues. CDR3 loop: CASRTQSYEQYF. In DNA, the CDR3 is TGTGCCAGCAGGACACAGTCCTACGAGCAGTACTTC.

The V call is TRBV7-2, the J call TRBJ2-2; D perhaps matches TRBD2 (5 bases). CDR3 length: 12 amino acids. The germline V gene has CDR1 SGHTA and CDR2 FQGNSA. Trimming removed 5 bases from V and 11 bases from J, with 12 bases in between. For the CDR3, the DNA is TGTGCCAGCAGCGGGAGTCGCGGAGAGCTGTTTTTT. Translation: CASSGSRGELFF.

The chain has TRBV29-1 and TRBJ2-7; 7 bases agree with TRBD1. CDR1 is SQVTM, CDR2 ANQGSEA, per germline. The CDR3 has 14 residues. V was pared by 4 bases and J by 2 bases, with 8 bases of the junction left unmatched. Here the CDR3 reads CSVVIKGAPYEQYF. CDR3 DNA sequence: TGCAGCGTTGTAATTAAGGGGGCCCCCTACGAGCAGTACTTC.

The chain links TRBV3-1 (or the pseudogene TRBV3-2) to TRBJ1-2, with 10 bases aligning to TRBD1. The CDR3 is 14 residues long. CDR1 LGHDT and CDR2 YNNKEL come from the germline V gene (reference sequence). Losses at the gene ends were 4 bases for V and 8 bases for J; bases not matched to a gene: 7. The CDR3 DNA follows: TGTGCCAGCAGCCCTGGGGACAGGGGAGGGGGCTACACCTTC. Amino acids: CASSPGDRGGGYTF.

The rearrangement uses TRBV7-9 and TRBJ1-2, with D unresolved. Looked up from germline, CDR1 is SEHNR and CDR2 is FQNEAQ (reference sequence). The CDR3 has 15 amino acids. V was cut by 1 base and J by 4 bases, with 13 bases left in between. The CDR3 is CASSLGRPTIYGYTF. The CDR3 nucleotides read TGTGCCAGCAGCTTAGGGCGGCCAACAATCTATGGCTACACCTTC.

V usage is TRBV28 and J usage is TRBJ1-1; D gene uncertain. Trimming cost V 7 bases and J 4 bases, with 10 bases left between them. The V gene's germline CDR1 is MDHEN and CDR2 SYDVKM. The CDR3 runs to 12 residues. For the CDR3, the DNA is TGTGCCAGCAAGGAAGGAGCCACTGAAGCTTTCTTT. Protein product: CASKEGATEAFF. The whole variable domain, filled in from reference TRBV28 and TRBJ1-1, reads DVKVTQSSRYLVKRTGEKVFLECVQDMDHENMFWYRQDPGLGLRLIYFSYDVKMKEKGDIPEGYSVSREKKERFSLILESASTNQTSMYLCASKEGATEAFFGQGTRLTVV.

This clone showed up just once. This chain uses TRBV29-1 with TRBJ2-3, with TRBD2 as a possible D gene (6 bases). CDR3 length: 14 residues. Trimming cost V 1 base and J 4 bases, with 12 bases left between them. CDR1 and CDR2 from the germline V gene are SQVTM and ANQGSEA. CDR3 residues: CSVEVGGGADTQYF. CDR3 in DNA: TGCAGCGTTGAAGTCGGGGGTGGTGCAGATACGCAGTATTTT.